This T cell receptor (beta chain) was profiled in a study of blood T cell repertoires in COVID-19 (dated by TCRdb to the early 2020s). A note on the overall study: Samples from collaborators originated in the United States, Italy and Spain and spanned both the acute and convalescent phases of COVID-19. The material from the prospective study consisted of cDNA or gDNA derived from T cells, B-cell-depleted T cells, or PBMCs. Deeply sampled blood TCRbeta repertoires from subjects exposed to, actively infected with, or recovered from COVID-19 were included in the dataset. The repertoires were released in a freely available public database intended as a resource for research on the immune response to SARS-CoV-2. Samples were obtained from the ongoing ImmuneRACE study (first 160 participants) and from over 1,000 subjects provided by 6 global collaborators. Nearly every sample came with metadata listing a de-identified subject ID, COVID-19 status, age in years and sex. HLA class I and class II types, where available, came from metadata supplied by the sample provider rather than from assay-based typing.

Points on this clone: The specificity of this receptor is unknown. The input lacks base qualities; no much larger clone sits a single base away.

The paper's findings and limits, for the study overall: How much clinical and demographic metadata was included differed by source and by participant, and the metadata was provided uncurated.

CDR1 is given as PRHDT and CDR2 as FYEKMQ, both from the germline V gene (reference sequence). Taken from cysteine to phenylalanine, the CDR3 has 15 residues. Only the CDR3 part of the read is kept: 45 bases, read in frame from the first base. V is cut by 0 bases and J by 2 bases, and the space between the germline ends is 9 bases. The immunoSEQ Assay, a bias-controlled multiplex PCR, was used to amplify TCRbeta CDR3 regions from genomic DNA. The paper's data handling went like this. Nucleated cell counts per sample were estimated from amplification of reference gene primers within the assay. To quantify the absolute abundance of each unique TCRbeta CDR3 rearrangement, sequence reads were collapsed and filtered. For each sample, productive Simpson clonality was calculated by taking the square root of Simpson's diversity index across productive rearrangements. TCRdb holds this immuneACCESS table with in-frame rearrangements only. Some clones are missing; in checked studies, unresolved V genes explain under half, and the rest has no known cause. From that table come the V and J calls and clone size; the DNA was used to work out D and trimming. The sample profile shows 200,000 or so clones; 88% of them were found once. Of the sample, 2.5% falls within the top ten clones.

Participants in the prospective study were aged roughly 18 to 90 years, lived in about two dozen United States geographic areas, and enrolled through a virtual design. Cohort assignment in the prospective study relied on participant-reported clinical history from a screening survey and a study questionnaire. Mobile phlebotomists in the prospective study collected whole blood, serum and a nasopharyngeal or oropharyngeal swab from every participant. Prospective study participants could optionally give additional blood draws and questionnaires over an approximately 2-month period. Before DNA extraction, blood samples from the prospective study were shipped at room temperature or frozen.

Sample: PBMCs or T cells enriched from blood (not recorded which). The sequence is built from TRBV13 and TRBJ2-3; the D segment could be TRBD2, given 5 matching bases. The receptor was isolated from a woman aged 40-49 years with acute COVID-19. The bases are TGTGCCAGCAGCTTAGGTACGAGGGACACAGATACGCAGTATTTT. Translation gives CASSLGTRDTDTQYF.